The clone carrying this TCR beta chain occurred once. Its target is not known. Time point specified: cycle 4 day 1 (C4D1), after five to seven weeks of nivolumab. Each patient's relapse followed autologous stem cell transplantation, and brentuximab vedotin exposure varied. Under best response, outcomes were complete response, partial response or progressive disease. The source of the sample is a study of PD-1 blockade in classical Hodgkin lymphoma. Whole-study findings and limits: Sources of repertoire differences remain undefined, possibly disease activity or prior therapy. By C4D1 there was a significant rise in CD4+ TCR diversity but not in CD8+ TCR diversity.

The CDR3 sequence is 15 residues long. Trimming stripped 0 bases from V and 3 bases from J, with 12 bases between. The germline gives CDR1 SGHRS, CDR2 YFSETQ. Profiling relied on immunoSEQ multiplex PCR, and the TCRdb table lists in-frame clones only, not all of them. The sample contains 90,000 or so clones, roughly 78% of which appear only once. J is TRBJ1-1 and V is TRBV5-1; unclear D gene. Source: peripheral blood mononuclear cells (PBMCs), taken before the fourth cycle of nivolumab. This sequence was found in a human donor with classical Hodgkin lymphoma. CDR3 loop: CASSLVGVGDTEAFF. The CDR3 region has the DNA TGCGCCAGCAGCTTGGTGGGCGTTGGGGACACTGAAGCTTTCTTT.